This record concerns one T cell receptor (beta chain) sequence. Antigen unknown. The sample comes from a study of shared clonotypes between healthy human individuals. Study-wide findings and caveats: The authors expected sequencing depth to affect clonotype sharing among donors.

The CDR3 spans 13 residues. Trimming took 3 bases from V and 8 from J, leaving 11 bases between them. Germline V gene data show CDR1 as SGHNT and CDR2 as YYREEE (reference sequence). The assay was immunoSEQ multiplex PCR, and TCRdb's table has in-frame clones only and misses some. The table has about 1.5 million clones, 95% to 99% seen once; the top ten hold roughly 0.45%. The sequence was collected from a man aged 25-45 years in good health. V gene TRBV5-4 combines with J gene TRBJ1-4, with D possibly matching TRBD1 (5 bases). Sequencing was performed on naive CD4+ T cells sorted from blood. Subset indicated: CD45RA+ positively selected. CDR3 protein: CASSWGNREKLFF. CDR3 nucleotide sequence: TGTGCCAGCAGCTGGGGCAATCGAGAAAAACTGTTTTTT. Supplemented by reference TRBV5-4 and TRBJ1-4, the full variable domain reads ETGVTQSPTHLIKTRGQQVTLRCSSQSGHNTVSWYQQALGQGPQFIFQYYREEENGRGNFPPRFSGLQFPNYSSELNVNALELDDSALYLCASSWGNREKLFFGSGTQLSVL.